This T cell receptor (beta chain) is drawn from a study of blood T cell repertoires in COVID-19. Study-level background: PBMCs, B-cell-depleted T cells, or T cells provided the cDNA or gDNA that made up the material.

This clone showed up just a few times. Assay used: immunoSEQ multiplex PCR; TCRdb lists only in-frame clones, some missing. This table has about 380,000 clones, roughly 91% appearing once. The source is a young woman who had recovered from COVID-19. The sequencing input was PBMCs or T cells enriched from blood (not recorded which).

CDR3 bases: TGTGCCAGCCAAGACAGCAACACCGGGGAGCTGTTTTTT. It codes for CASQDSNTGELFF. This rearrangement joins TRBV27 to TRBJ2-2, with TRBD1 as a possible D gene (5 bases). Germline CDR1 MNHEY, CDR2 SMNVEV (reference sequence). The CDR3 spans 13 residues. Trimming stripped 8 bases from V and 2 bases from J, with 9 bases between.